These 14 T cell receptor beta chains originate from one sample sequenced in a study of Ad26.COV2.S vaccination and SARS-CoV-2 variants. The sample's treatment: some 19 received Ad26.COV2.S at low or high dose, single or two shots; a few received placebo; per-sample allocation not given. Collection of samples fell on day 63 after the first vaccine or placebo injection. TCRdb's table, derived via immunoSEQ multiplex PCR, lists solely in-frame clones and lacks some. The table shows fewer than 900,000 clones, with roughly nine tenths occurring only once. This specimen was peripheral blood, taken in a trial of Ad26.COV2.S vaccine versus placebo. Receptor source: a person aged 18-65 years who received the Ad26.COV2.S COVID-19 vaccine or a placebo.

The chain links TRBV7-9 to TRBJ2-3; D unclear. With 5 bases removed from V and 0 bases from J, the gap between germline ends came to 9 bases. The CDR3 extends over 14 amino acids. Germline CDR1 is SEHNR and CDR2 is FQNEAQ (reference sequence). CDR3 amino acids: CASSPKTSTDTQYF. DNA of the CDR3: TGTGCCAGCAGCCCCAAGACTAGCACAGATACGCAGTATTTT.

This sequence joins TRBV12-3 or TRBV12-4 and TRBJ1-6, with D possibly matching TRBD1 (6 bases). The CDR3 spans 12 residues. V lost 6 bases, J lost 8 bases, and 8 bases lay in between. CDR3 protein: CASRGQYSPLHF. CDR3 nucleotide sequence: TGTGCCAGCAGAGGACAGTATTCACCCCTCCACTTT.

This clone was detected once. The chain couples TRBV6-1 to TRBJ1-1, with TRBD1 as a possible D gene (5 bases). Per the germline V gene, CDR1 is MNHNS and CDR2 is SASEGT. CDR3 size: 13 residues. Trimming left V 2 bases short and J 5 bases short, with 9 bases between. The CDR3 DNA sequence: TGTGCCAGCAGTGAACAGGGACGGACTGAAGCTTTCTTT. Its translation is CASSEQGRTEAFF.

Written as DNA, the CDR3 is TGTGCCAGCATCCGGGACAGACGACAAAGGGACAATGAGCAGTTCTTC. It translates to CASIRDRRQRDNEQFF. The gene calls are TRBV7-9 and TRBJ2-1, with 7 bases matching TRBD1. Germline loops: CDR1 SEHNR, CDR2 FQNEAQ (reference sequence). V lost 7 bases to trimming and J lost 5 bases; unmatched junction nucleotides: 14. This CDR3 contains 16 residues.

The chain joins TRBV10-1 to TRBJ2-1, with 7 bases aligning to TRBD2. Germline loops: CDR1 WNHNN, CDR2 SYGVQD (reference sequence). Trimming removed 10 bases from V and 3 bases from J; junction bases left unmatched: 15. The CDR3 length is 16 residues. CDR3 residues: CATQRGSGNDYNEQFF. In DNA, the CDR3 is TGCGCCACCCAACGGGGGAGCGGGAATGACTACAATGAGCAGTTCTTC.

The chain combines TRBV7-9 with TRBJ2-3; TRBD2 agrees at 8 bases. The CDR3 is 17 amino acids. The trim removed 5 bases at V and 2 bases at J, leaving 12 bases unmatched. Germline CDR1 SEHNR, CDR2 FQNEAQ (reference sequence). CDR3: CASSPRPLAGITDTQYF. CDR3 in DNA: TGTGCCAGCAGCCCCCGTCCCCTAGCGGGCATCACAGATACGCAGTATTTT. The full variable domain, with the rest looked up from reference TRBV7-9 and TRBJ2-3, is DTGVSQNPRHKITKRGQNVTFRCDPISEHNRLYWYRQTLGQGPEFLTYFQNEAQLEKSRLLSDRFSAERPKGSFSTLEIQRTEQGDSAMYLCASSPRPLAGITDTQYFGPGTRLTVL.

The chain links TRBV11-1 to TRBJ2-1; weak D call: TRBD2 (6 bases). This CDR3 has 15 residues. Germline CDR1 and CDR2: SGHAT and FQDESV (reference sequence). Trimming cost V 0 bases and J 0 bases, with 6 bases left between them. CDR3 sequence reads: CASSLAGSSYNEQFF. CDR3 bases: TGTGCCAGCAGCTTAGCCGGGAGCTCCTACAATGAGCAGTTCTTC.

DNA for the CDR3: TGTGCCAGCAGAGCGACAGGAATCTACAATGAGCAGTTCTTC. It codes for CASRATGIYNEQFF. This chain connects TRBV5-8 to TRBJ2-1, with a possible D match to TRBD1 (6 bases). Trimming stripped 5 bases from V and 3 bases from J, with 12 bases between. This CDR3 has 14 residues. Germline V gives CDR1 SGHTS, CDR2 YDEGEE.

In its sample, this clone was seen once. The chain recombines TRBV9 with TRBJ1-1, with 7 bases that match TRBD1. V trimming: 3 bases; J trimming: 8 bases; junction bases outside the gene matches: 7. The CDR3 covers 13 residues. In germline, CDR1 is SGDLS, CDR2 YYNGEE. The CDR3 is CASSAGGLLEAFF. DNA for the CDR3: TGTGCCAGCAGCGCAGGGGGACTTCTCGAAGCTTTCTTT.

The CDR3: CASSPYPSTNEKLFF. The CDR3 DNA sequence: TGTGCCAGCAGCCCCTACCCCTCAACTAATGAAAAACTGTTTTTT. The V gene is TRBV5-6, the J gene TRBJ1-4; D is uncertain. V dropped 4 bases and J dropped 0 bases, with 10 bases sitting between them. CDR3 length: 15 amino acids. From germline, CDR1 is SGHDT and CDR2 YYEEEE.

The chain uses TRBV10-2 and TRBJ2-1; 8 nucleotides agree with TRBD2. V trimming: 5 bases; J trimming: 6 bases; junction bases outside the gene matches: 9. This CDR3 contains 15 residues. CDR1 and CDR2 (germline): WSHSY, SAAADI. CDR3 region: CASSPPGTRGNEQFF. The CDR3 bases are TGCGCCAGCAGTCCCCCCGGGACTAGAGGCAATGAGCAGTTCTTC.

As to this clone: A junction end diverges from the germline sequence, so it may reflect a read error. CDR3 DNA: TGTGCCAGCAGATCCCCCGGGGGGCAATGGCTCTTC. Protein product: CASRSPGGQWLF. The chain joins TRBV11-2 to TRBJ2-1; tentatively, D is TRBD2 (7 bases). The CDR3 is 12 amino acids. The germline V gene has CDR1 SGHAT and CDR2 FQNNGV.

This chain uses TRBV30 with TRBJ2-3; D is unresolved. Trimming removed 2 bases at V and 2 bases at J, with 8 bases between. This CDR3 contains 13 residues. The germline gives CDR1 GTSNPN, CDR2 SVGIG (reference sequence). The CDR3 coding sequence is TGTGCCTGGAGTTTCGTAGACACAGATACGCAGTATTTT. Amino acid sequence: CAWSFVDTDTQYF.

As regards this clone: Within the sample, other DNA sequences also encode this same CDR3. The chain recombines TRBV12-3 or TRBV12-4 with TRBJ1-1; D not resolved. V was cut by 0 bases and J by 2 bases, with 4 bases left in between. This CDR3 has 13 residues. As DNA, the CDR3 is TGTGCCAGCAGTTTAGCCAGTAACACTGAAGCTTTCTTT. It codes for CASSLASNTEAFF.